Below, 24 T cell receptor beta chains from the same sample are listed, as sequenced in a study of Ad26.COV2.S vaccination and SARS-CoV-2 variants. The treatment was: roughly 18 received Ad26.COV2.S at low or high dose, single or two shots; 5 received placebo; per-sample allocation not given. The study sampled participants on day 63 after the first vaccine or placebo injection. Profiling relied on immunoSEQ multiplex PCR, and the TCRdb table lists in-frame clones only, not all of them. The repertoire holds about 680,000 clones, with around 89% as singletons. The source material was peripheral blood, sampled in a trial of Ad26.COV2.S vaccine versus placebo. The receptor source for this set is a person between 18 and 59 years old who received the Ad26.COV2.S COVID-19 vaccine or a placebo.

This sequence joins TRBV5-1 and TRBJ2-1; possibly TRBD1 or TRBD2 for D (5 bases each). The CDR3 has 15 amino acids. V lost 0 bases and J 9 bases, leaving 16 bases between the germline ends. CDR1 and CDR2 (germline): SGHRS, YFSETQ. CDR3 protein: CASSLVPQGVGEQFF. The DNA of the CDR3 is TGCGCCAGCAGCTTGGTACCTCAGGGAGTGGGTGAGCAGTTCTTC.

V is TRBV7-2 and J is TRBJ2-5; D unclear. CDR3 length equals 13 residues. V lost 1 base and J 5 bases, leaving 8 bases between the germline ends. CDR1 SGHTA and CDR2 FQGNSA come from the germline V gene. The CDR3 protein is CASSLDSRETQYF. CDR3 bases: TGTGCCAGCAGCTTAGATTCGCGGGAGACCCAGTACTTC.

This chain links TRBV6-5 with TRBJ2-7, with D maybe TRBD1 (6 bases). There are 15 residues in the CDR3. V lost 7 bases, J lost 3 bases, and 19 bases lay in between. The germline CDR1 and CDR2 sequences are MNHEY and SVGAGI. The CDR3 is CASKSDPGQNYEQYF. CDR3 sequence (DNA): TGTGCCAGCAAGTCGGACCCGGGACAAAACTACGAGCAGTACTTC.

The CDR3 reads CASSPKGRLAGGEQYF. CDR3 sequence (DNA): TGTGCCAGTAGTCCCAAAGGGAGACTAGCGGGAGGCGAGCAGTACTTC. V and J are TRBV19 and TRBJ2-7, with TRBD2 identical over 13 bases. Trimming at V came to 5 bases and at J to 6 bases, leaving 10 bases not matched to a gene. Germline V gene data show CDR1 as LNHDA and CDR2 as SQIVND (reference sequence). This CDR3 has 16 residues.

The genes are TRBV27 and TRBJ1-2; D is uncertain. The CDR3 totals 14 residues. CDR1 and CDR2 (germline): MNHEY, SMNVEV (reference sequence). The V end was cut by 0 bases, the J end by 3 bases, with 8 bases between. The chain's CDR3 is CASSLSPPYYGYTF. DNA for the CDR3: TGTGCCAGCAGTTTATCCCCCCCATACTATGGCTACACCTTC.

The chain employs TRBV2 and TRBJ2-3; D remains unclear. Germline CDR1 is SNHLY and CDR2 is FYNNEI. The CDR3 extends over 11 amino acids. V lost 7 bases and J lost 4, with 6 bases in between. CDR3 in amino acids: CASNRADTQYF. CDR3 sequence (DNA): TGTGCCAGCAACCGGGCAGATACGCAGTATTTT.

The V and J genes are TRBV5-4 and TRBJ2-7; no definite D call. Germline V gene sequence: CDR1 SGHNT, CDR2 YYREEE (reference sequence). V was cut by 7 bases and J by 2 bases, with 19 bases left in between. This CDR3 is built from 15 residues. The CDR3 region has the DNA TGTGCCAGCCGTCCCGAAGTGTCAGCTCCCTACGAGCAGTACTTC. Translation gives CASRPEVSAPYEQYF.

This clone has just one count. The J gene is TRBJ1-1, the V gene TRBV6-5; a possible D gene is TRBD1 (6 bases). Between the trimmed V and J ends, which lost 4 bases and 10 bases, there was a span of 19 bases. This CDR3 region has 14 residues. Germline loops: CDR1 MNHEY, CDR2 SVGAGI. Written as DNA, the CDR3 is TGTGCCAGCAGTTCCCCCCTGGGGGGCACAGGAGCTTTCTTT. Translating it yields CASSSPLGGTGAFF.

The chain couples TRBV9 to TRBJ2-5; 11 bases line up with TRBD2. The V gene's germline CDR1 is SGDLS and CDR2 YYNGEE. With 4 bases clipped from V and 5 bases from J, the junction kept 16 bases outside the gene matches. The CDR3 has 18 residues. The CDR3 DNA reads as TGTGCCAGCAGCCCCCGGGTTGGTAGCGGGAGGGCTGGTGAGACCCAGTACTTC. Translated, it gives CASSPRVGSGRAGETQYF.

V is TRBV4-2 and J is TRBJ2-2; TRBD2 agrees at 7 bases. The CDR3 covers 16 residues. Germline CDR1 is LGHNA and CDR2 is YNFKEQ. The ends lost 4 bases at V and 3 bases at J; junction bases unmatched: 8. CDR3 in DNA: TGTGCCAGCAGCCCTCATCGGGGGAGGGACACCGGGGAGCTGTTTTTT. It translates to CASSPHRGRDTGELFF.

The V and J genes are TRBV7-9 and TRBJ2-3; D is uncertain. Trimming cost V 7 bases and J 0 bases, with 11 bases left between them. This CDR3 is 14 amino acids long. The germline CDR1 and CDR2 sequences are SEHNR and FQNEAQ (reference sequence). CDR3 region: CASIGYRSTDTQYF. The CDR3 DNA reads TGTGCCAGCATTGGCTACCGAAGCACAGATACGCAGTATTTT. The whole variable domain, remainder taken from reference TRBV7-9 and TRBJ2-3, is DTGVSQNPRHKITKRGQNVTFRCDPISEHNRLYWYRQTLGQGPEFLTYFQNEAQLEKSRLLSDRFSAERPKGSFSTLEIQRTEQGDSAMYLCASIGYRSTDTQYFGPGTRLTVL.

The chain couples TRBV5-5 to TRBJ2-1, with TRBD2 identical over 9 bases. Germline V lookup: CDR1 SGHKS, CDR2 YYEKEE (reference sequence). The ends lost 6 bases at V and 6 bases at J; junction bases unmatched: 13. The CDR3 runs 16 residues. CDR3 DNA sequence: TGTGCCAGCATCACTCCCGGAGCGGGGGGAATCAATGAGCAGTTCTTC. As protein: CASITPGAGGINEQFF.

The chain combines TRBV6-6 with TRBJ2-1, with D possibly being TRBD2 (6 bases). Germline V gene data show CDR1 as MNHNY and CDR2 as SVGAGI (reference sequence). Trimming stripped 4 bases from V and 2 bases from J, with 9 bases between. The CDR3 extends over 14 amino acids. The CDR3 here is CASSLRGPYNEQFF. The CDR3, as DNA: TGTGCCAGCAGTTTGCGGGGCCCCTACAATGAGCAGTTCTTC.

This clone was counted a few times. V is TRBV4-1 and J is TRBJ1-4; 8 positions match TRBD1. Germline loops: CDR1 MGHRA, CDR2 YSYEKL. The CDR3 length is 15 residues. With 4 bases clipped from V and 7 bases from J, the junction kept 8 bases outside the gene matches. CDR3 in DNA: TGCGCCAGCAGCCCGGTAACAGGGGGGTTTGAAAAACTGTTTTTT. Translated, it gives CASSPVTGGFEKLFF.

The V and J genes are TRBV7-2 and TRBJ1-5; 7 nucleotides match TRBD1. The V gene's germline CDR1 is SGHTA and CDR2 FQGNSA. After removal of 3 bases from V and 2 bases from J, the junction contained 1 base not matched to a gene. This CDR3 region has 14 residues. In DNA, the CDR3 is TGTGCCAGCAGCTTTGGGACAGGCAATCAGCCCCAGCATTTT. Its protein product is CASSFGTGNQPQHF.

CDR3 sequence reads: CASSFKGIEQYF. The CDR3 DNA sequence: TGCGCCAGCAGCTTTAAAGGGATCGAGCAGTACTTC. The chain recombines TRBV5-1 with TRBJ2-7; no definite D call. The germline V and J ends were trimmed by 2 bases and 6 bases, with 9 bases remaining between them. The length of the CDR3 is 12 residues. Germline CDR1 and CDR2: SGHRS and YFSETQ.

This chain connects TRBV7-6 to TRBJ1-1; no reliable D call. Trimming pared 0 bases from V and 1 base from J, leaving 6 bases between. This CDR3 is built from 14 residues. Germline CDR1 is SGHVS and CDR2 is FNYEAQ. CDR3 sequence: CASSLAGRNTEAFF. The CDR3 bases are TGTGCCAGCAGCTTAGCAGGGCGGAACACTGAAGCTTTCTTT.

This chain connects TRBV7-9 to TRBJ2-3; the D gene could be TRBD1 or TRBD2 (5 bases each). The CDR3 has 16 amino acids. Trimming pared 4 bases from V and 2 bases from J, leaving 16 bases between. Germline CDR1 reads SEHNR; CDR2 reads FQNEAQ (reference sequence). Here the CDR3 DNA reads TGTGCCAGCAGCTGGGGACCCTCAGGCCCCACAGATACGCAGTATTTT. This encodes CASSWGPSGPTDTQYF.

The chain has TRBV5-1 and TRBJ2-3; D gene uncertain. The V gene lost 0 bases and the J gene lost 8 bases, with 7 bases spanning the gap. This CDR3 contains 12 residues. Germline-derived CDR1 and CDR2 are SGHRS and YFSETQ. The CDR3 here is CASSLDPSTQYF. CDR3 sequence (DNA): TGCGCCAGCAGCTTGGACCCTAGTACGCAGTATTTT.

The chain joins TRBV19 to TRBJ2-7, with TRBD2 identical over 7 bases. This CDR3 has 14 amino acids. Germline-derived CDR1 and CDR2 are LNHDA and SQIVND (reference sequence). The ends lost 10 bases at V and 0 bases at J; junction bases unmatched: 9. CDR3: CATTSDWSSYEQYF. The CDR3 DNA reads as TGTGCCACCACTAGCGATTGGAGCTCCTACGAGCAGTACTTC.

The rearrangement uses TRBV6-5 and TRBJ2-7; 9 bases are shared with TRBD1. Unmatched junction bases numbered 5, after V lost 5 bases and J lost 6 bases. Germline V gene lookup returns CDR1 MNHEY and CDR2 SVGAGI. The CDR3 consists of 13 residues. The CDR3 DNA follows: TGTGCCAGCAGTACAGGGGGCCCCGGCGAGCAGTACTTC. Protein sequence: CASSTGGPGEQYF.

In the case of this clone: A read error may account for a junction end that differs from germline. The chain links TRBV7-2 to TRBJ2-5; 7 nucleotides align to TRBD2. Germline V gene data show CDR1 as SGHTA and CDR2 as FQGNSA. CDR3 length equals 12 residues. The DNA for the CDR3 is TGTGCCAGCAGCTTAGAGGGAGCGGGGCTCCACTTC. Amino acids: CASSLEGAGLHF.

This rearrangement joins TRBV18 to TRBJ1-6, with D unclear. This CDR3 has 15 residues. CDR1 is KGHSH and CDR2 is LQKENI in the germline V gene. V was trimmed by 3 bases and J by 8 bases, leaving 14 bases between them. The CDR3 here is CASSPSTGEYSPLHF. CDR3 nucleotide sequence: TGTGCCAGCTCACCCTCGACCGGGGAATATTCACCCCTCCACTTT.

A few counts support this clone. The chain joins TRBV10-3 to TRBJ2-7; 11 bases fit TRBD2. CDR3 length: 13 amino acids. The ends lost 6 bases at V and 6 bases at J; junction bases unmatched: 4. Per germline, CDR1 ENHRY and CDR2 SYGVKD. In nucleotides, the CDR3 is TGTGCCATCAGAAATCTAGCGGGAGGCGAGCAGTACTTC. Translated: CAIRNLAGGEQYF.